This paragraph reports one T cell receptor beta chain. Its cognate antigen is unknown. The CDR3 has 14 residues. Germline CDR1 and CDR2: KGHDR and SFDVKD. Deletions cut 6 bases from V and 3 bases from J, with 11 bases between. This entry belongs to a study of T cell responses to AZD1222 COVID-19 vaccine. General study results and limits: Vaccination with two AZD1222 doses was followed by a rise in Spike-specific TCR breadth and depth. Across spike, vaccine-associated CD4 TCRs were found, dominant at 160-218 and 743-854. Clonal diversity was possibly underestimated; the donors were predominantly white British and more often female.

Some clones are missing from TCRdb's copy, which holds only in-frame ones; the method was immunoSEQ multiplex PCR. The sample yields about 150,000 clones, less than 95% seen once. The source is an adult in good health. The chain uses TRBV24-1 and TRBJ1-5; TRBD1 might be the D (5 bases). The starting material was peripheral blood, obtained on day 0 of AZD1222 vaccination. CDR3 DNA: TGTGCCACCAGTCCAGGGCCCTACAATCAGCCCCAGCATTTT. Its translation: CATSPGPYNQPQHF.